Each of the 16 T cell receptor beta chains below was sequenced from the same sample in a study of PD-1 blockade in classical Hodgkin lymphoma. With no exception, relapse followed autologous stem cell transplantation in all patients, and brentuximab vedotin exposure varied. Sequencing used immunoSEQ multiplex PCR; TCRdb keeps in-frame clones, though not all of them. This table holds more than 140,000 clones, approximately 72% found once. Sequenced here: peripheral blood mononuclear cells (PBMCs), sampled before the second cycle of nivolumab. The receptor set was obtained from a human donor with classical Hodgkin lymphoma.

The J gene is TRBJ1-1, the V gene TRBV19, with unresolved D. Germline-derived CDR1 and CDR2 are LNHDA and SQIVND (reference sequence). Trimming shortened V by 4 bases and J by 3 bases, and 18 bases separated the two germline ends. CDR3 length equals 16 residues. CDR3: CASSNRVRDGDTEAFF. The CDR3 nucleotides are TGTGCCAGTAGTAACCGGGTTCGCGACGGGGACACTGAAGCTTTCTTT.

The rearrangement joins TRBV7-3 to TRBJ2-3, with D perhaps matching TRBD1 or TRBD2 (5 bases each). This CDR3 contains 13 residues. Germline V gene sequence: CDR1 SGHTA, CDR2 FQGTGA. Trimming removed 4 bases at V and 6 bases at J, with 11 bases between. The CDR3 loop is CASSSGQRDTQYF. The CDR3 DNA follows: TGTGCCAGCAGCTCGGGGCAGCGGGATACGCAGTATTTT.

The V call is TRBV28, the J call TRBJ2-1; D uncertain. Germline V gene data show CDR1 as MDHEN and CDR2 as SYDVKM. This CDR3 is 14 amino acids long. V was trimmed by 3 bases and J by 4 bases, leaving 10 bases between them. Here the CDR3 reads CASSFRRLYNEQFF. The CDR3 DNA follows: TGTGCCAGCAGTTTCAGGCGGTTATACAATGAGCAGTTCTTC.

This chain joins TRBV7-2 and TRBJ2-1; possible D gene TRBD2, 5 bases. The V and J ends lost 5 bases and 4 bases respectively, with 21 bases between them. This CDR3 has 17 amino acids. The germline V gene encodes CDR1 SGHTA and CDR2 FQGNSA. CDR3 amino acids: CASSHHPHSEDYNEQFF. CDR3 DNA sequence: TGTGCCAGCAGCCACCACCCACATAGCGAGGATTACAATGAGCAGTTCTTC. The entire variable domain, with the rest obtained from reference TRBV7-2 and TRBJ2-1, is as follows: GAGVSQSPSNKVTEKGKDVELRCDPISGHTALYWYRQSLGQGLEFLIYFQGNSAPDKSGLPSDRFSAERTGGSVSTLTIQRTQQEDSAVYLCASSHHPHSEDYNEQFFGPGTRLTVL.

V gene TRBV4-1 combines with J gene TRBJ1-1; the D is unclear. Per germline, CDR1 MGHRA and CDR2 YSYEKL. The V end lost 1 base, the J end lost 3 bases, and 6 bases lay between the germline ends. The CDR3 is 13 amino acids. The CDR3 nucleotides are TGCGCCAGCAGCCAAGTGGTAGACACTGAAGCTTTCTTT. It is translated as CASSQVVDTEAFF.

This chain joins TRBV7-6 and TRBJ1-5; D perhaps matches TRBD1 (5 bases). V lost 5 bases and J lost 7, with 21 bases in between. CDR3 length: 16 residues. Germline V gives CDR1 SGHVS, CDR2 FNYEAQ. The CDR3: CASSVSLATAGQPQHF. CDR3 DNA sequence: TGTGCCAGCAGCGTTAGTCTAGCGACAGCGGGGCAGCCCCAGCATTTT. Supplemented by reference TRBV7-6 and TRBJ1-5, the full variable domain reads GAGVSQSPRYKVTKRGQDVALRCDPISGHVSLYWYRQALGQGPEFLTYFNYEAQQDKSGLPNDRFSAERPEGSISTLTIQRTEQRDSAMYRCASSVSLATAGQPQHFGDGTRLSIL.

This rearrangement joins TRBV7-3 to TRBJ2-1, with D possibly matching TRBD2 (5 bases). Germline V lookup: CDR1 SGHTA, CDR2 FQGTGA. Trimming took 8 bases from V and 4 from J, leaving 18 bases between them. The length of the CDR3 is 15 residues. CDR3 residues: CASAPYGIPYNEQFF. CDR3 DNA: TGTGCCAGCGCCCCTTACGGGATCCCGTACAATGAGCAGTTCTTC.

The chain uses TRBV10-3 and TRBJ2-1; TRBD2 matches 8 bases. Germline V lookup: CDR1 ENHRY, CDR2 SYGVKD. The CDR3 length is 15 residues. The trim removed 6 bases at V and 5 bases at J, leaving 9 bases unmatched. The CDR3 DNA sequence: TGTGCCATCAGCCTACTAGCGGAGCACGACAATGAGCAGTTCTTC. Residues: CAISLLAEHDNEQFF.

The chain recombines TRBV9 with TRBJ2-3; TRBD2 aligns across 12 bases. V lost 0 bases, J lost 0 bases, and 5 bases stayed unmatched. The CDR3 length is 18 residues. CDR1 SGDLS and CDR2 YYNGEE come from the germline V gene. CDR3 coding DNA: TGTGCCAGCAGCGTAGGGCGGACTAGCGGGACTAGCACAGATACGCAGTATTTT. Translating gives CASSVGRTSGTSTDTQYF.

This sequence joins TRBV6-1 and TRBJ2-2; TRBD1 aligns across 7 bases. This CDR3 has 17 residues. The germline CDR1 and CDR2 sequences are MNHNS and SASEGT. The ends lost 2 bases at V and 4 bases at J; junction bases unmatched: 10. The CDR3 protein is CASSEPPGQTFTGELFF. Written as DNA, the CDR3 is TGTGCCAGCAGTGAACCCCCGGGACAGACCTTCACCGGGGAGCTGTTTTTT.

About this clone itself: The junction departs from germline at one end; a sequencing error may be responsible. The chain links TRBV18 to TRBJ1-2, with D possibly being TRBD1 (5 bases). Germline-derived CDR1 and CDR2 are KGHSH and LQKENI. The CDR3 loop spans 14 amino acids. The CDR3 is CASSPLRGGDGYTF. The CDR3 nucleotides are TGTGCCAGCTCCCCACTTCGGGGAGGGGATGGCTACACCTTC.

The chain employs TRBV4-2 and TRBJ2-4; 10 bases fit TRBD1. The CDR3 covers 17 residues. With V trimmed by 2 bases and J by 4 bases, 8 bases remained unmatched. The germline gives CDR1 LGHNA, CDR2 YNFKEQ. The CDR3 region has the DNA TGTGCCAGCAGCCAACCAGGACAGGGGGGGTCAAAAAACATTCAGTACTTC. Its protein product is CASSQPGQGGSKNIQYF.

This rearrangement joins TRBV28 to TRBJ1-5; D is unresolved. Per germline, CDR1 MDHEN and CDR2 SYDVKM. V was pared by 3 bases and J by 7 bases, with 7 bases between. This CDR3 contains 12 residues. The CDR3: CASSLGRQPQHF. DNA for the CDR3: TGTGCCAGCAGTTTGGGGAGGCAGCCCCAGCATTTT.

The chain has TRBV7-9 and TRBJ1-2; TRBD1 agrees at 7 bases. Unmatched junction bases numbered 5, after V lost 3 bases and J lost 4 bases. Germline V gene data show CDR1 as SEHNR and CDR2 as FQNEAQ (reference sequence). The CDR3 totals 14 residues. This CDR3 is CASSFSRDSYGYTF. DNA for the CDR3: TGTGCCAGCAGCTTTTCCCGGGACAGCTATGGCTACACCTTC.

This clone came up many times. V is TRBV10-3 and J is TRBJ1-2, with 7 bases matching TRBD1. The CDR3 runs to 14 residues. After removal of 4 bases from V and 6 bases from J, the junction contained 8 bases not matched to a gene. The V gene's germline CDR1 is ENHRY and CDR2 SYGVKD. The CDR3 DNA follows: TGTGCCATCAGTGTAAACAGGGGAATTGATGGCTACACCTTC. Translated: CAISVNRGIDGYTF.

This clone was counted a single time. J is TRBJ1-2 and V is TRBV11-3; perhaps TRBD1 as D (5 bases). Germline-derived CDR1 and CDR2 are SGHNT and YENEEA. The CDR3 sequence is 14 residues long. V lost 5 bases and J 6 bases, leaving 16 bases between the germline ends. This chain's CDR3 is CASSGGTLYDGYTF. The CDR3 DNA reads TGTGCCAGCAGCGGCGGGACTCTATACGATGGCTACACCTTC.